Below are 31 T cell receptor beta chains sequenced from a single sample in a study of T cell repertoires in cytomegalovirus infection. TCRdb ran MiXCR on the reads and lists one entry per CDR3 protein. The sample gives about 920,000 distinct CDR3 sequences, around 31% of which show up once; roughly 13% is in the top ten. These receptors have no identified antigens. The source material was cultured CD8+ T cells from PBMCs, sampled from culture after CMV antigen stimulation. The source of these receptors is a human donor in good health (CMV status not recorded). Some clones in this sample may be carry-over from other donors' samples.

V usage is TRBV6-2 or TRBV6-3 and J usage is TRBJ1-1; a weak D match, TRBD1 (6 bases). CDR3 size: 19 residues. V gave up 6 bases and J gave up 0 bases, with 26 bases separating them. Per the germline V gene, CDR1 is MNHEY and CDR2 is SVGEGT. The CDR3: CASRTGQEMVQVMNTEAFF. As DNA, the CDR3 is TGTGCCAGCAGAACGGGACAAGAAATGGTCCAGGTCATGAACACTGAAGCTTTCTTT.

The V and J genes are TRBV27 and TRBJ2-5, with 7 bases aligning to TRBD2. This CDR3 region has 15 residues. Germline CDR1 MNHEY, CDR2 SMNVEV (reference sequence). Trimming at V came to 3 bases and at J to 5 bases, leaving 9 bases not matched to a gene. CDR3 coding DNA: TGTGCCAGCAGTTTTTTAGCTGGGAGGGTTGAGACCCAGTACTTC. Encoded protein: CASSFLAGRVETQYF.

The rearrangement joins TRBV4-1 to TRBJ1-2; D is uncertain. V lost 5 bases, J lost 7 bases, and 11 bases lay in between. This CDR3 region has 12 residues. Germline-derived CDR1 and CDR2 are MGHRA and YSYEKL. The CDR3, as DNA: TGCGCCAGCAGCTCTTCCTGGGCTGGCTACACCTTC. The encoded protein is CASSSSWAGYTF.

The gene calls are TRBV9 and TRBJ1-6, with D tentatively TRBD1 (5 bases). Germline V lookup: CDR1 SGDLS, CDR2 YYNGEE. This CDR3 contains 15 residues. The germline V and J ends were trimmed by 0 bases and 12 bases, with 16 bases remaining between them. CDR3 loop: CASSVGGENLLPLHF. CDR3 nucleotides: TGTGCCAGCAGCGTAGGAGGGGAGAACCTTTTACCCCTCCACTTT.

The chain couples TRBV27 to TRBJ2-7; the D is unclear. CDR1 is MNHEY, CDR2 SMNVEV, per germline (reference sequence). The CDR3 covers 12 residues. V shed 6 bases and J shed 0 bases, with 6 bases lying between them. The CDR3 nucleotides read TGTGCCAGCAGCGGCAACTCCTACGAGCAGTACGTC. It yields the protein CASSGNSYEQYV.

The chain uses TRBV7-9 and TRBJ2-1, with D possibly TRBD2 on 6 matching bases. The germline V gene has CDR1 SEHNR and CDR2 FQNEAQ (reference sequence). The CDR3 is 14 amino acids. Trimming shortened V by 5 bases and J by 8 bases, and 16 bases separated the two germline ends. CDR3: CASSAPTSSHEQFF. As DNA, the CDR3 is TGTGCCAGCAGCGCCCCGACTAGTTCTCATGAGCAGTTCTTC.

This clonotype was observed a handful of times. CDR3 coding DNA: TGTGCCACCAGTGAGCGGACAGGGGGAACCGGGGAGCTGTTTTTT. Translated, it gives CATSERTGGTGELFF. J is TRBJ2-2 and V is TRBV24-1, with TRBD1 identical over 10 bases. The germline V gene encodes CDR1 KGHDR and CDR2 SFDVKD. The CDR3 has 15 residues. The V and J ends lost 4 bases and 5 bases, in that order; junction bases with no gene match: 3.

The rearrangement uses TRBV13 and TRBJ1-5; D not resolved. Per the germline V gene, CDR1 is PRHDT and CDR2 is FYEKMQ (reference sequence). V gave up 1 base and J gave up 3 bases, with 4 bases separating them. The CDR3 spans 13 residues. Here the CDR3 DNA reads TGTGCCAGCAGCTTAGAGGCCAATCAGCCCCAGCATTTT. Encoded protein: CASSLEANQPQHF.

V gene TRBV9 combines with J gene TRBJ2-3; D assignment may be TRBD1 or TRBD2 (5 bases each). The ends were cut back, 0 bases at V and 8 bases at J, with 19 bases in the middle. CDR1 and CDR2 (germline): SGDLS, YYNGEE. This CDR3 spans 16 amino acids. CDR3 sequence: CASSVEVGASQGTQYF. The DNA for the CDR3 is TGTGCCAGCAGCGTAGAGGTCGGGGCCTCCCAGGGTACGCAGTATTTT.

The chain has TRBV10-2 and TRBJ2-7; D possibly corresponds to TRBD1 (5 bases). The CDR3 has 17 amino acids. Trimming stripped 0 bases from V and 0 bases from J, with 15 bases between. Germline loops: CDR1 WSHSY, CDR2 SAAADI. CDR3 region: CASSESQGLYSSYEQYF. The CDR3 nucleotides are TGCGCCAGCAGTGAGTCCCAGGGCCTCTATAGCTCCTACGAGCAGTACTTC.

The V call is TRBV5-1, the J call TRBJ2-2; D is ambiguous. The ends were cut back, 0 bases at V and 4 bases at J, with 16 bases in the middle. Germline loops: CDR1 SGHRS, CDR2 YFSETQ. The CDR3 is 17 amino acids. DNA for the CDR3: TGCGCCAGCAGCTTGGAATTGCAGGAAAGGGCCACCGGGGAGCTGTTTTTT. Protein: CASSLELQERATGELFF.

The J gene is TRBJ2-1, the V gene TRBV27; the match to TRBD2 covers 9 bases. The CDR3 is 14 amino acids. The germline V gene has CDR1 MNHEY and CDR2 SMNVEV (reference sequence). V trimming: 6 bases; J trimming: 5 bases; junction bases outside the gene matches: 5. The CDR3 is CASSAGGPHNEQFF. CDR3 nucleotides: TGTGCCAGCAGCGCGGGGGGGCCTCACAATGAGCAGTTCTTC.

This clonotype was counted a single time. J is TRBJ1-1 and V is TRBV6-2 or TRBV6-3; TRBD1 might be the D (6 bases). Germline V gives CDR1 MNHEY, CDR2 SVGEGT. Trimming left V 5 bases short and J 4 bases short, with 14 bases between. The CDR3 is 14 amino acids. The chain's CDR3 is CASSVQGMTTEAFF. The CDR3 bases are TGTGCCAGCAGTGTACAGGGAATGACCACTGAAGCTTTCTTT.

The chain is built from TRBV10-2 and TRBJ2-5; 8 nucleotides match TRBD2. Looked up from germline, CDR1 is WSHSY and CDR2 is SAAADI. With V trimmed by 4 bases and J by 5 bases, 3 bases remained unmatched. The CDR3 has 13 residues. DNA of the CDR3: TGCGCCAGCAGTGCGGGAGGGTGGGAGACCCAGTACTTC. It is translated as CASSAGGWETQYF.

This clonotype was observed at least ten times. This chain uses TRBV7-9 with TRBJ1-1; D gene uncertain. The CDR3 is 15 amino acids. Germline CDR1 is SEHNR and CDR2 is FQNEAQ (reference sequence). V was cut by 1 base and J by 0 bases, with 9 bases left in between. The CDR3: CASSLVTGVNTEAFF. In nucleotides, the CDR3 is TGTGCCAGCAGCTTAGTAACGGGAGTGAACACTGAAGCTTTCTTT. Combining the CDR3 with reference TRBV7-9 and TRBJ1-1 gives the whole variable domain DTGVSQNPRHKITKRGQNVTFRCDPISEHNRLYWYRQTLGQGPEFLTYFQNEAQLEKSRLLSDRFSAERPKGSFSTLEIQRTEQGDSAMYLCASSLVTGVNTEAFFGQGTRLTVV.

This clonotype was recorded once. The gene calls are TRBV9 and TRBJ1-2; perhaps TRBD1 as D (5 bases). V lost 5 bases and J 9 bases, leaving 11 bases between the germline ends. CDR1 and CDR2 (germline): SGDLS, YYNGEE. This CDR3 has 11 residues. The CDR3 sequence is CASSRDRSYTF. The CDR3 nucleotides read TGTGCCAGCAGTCGGGACCGAAGCTACACCTTC.

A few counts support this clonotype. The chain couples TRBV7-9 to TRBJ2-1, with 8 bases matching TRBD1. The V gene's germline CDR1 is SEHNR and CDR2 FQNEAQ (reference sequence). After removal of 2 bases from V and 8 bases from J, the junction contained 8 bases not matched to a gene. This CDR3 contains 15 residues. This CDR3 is CASSLRSGGSDEQFF. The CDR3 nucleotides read TGTGCCAGCAGCTTAAGGTCAGGGGGCTCGGATGAGCAGTTCTTC.

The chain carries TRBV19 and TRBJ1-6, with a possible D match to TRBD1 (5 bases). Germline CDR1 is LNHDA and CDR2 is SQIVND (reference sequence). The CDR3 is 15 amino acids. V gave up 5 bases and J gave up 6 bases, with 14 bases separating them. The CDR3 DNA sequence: TGTGCCAGTAGTTTCGACAGCCCGGCTAATTCACCCCTCCACTTT. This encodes CASSFDSPANSPLHF.

Here the CDR3 reads CASSFEGYTGELFF. CDR3 coding DNA: TGTGCCAGCAGTTTTGAAGGGTACACCGGGGAGCTGTTTTTT. The gene calls are TRBV28 and TRBJ2-2, with D unresolved. Deletions cut 3 bases from V and 3 bases from J, with 8 bases between. CDR1 MDHEN and CDR2 SYDVKM come from the germline V gene. The CDR3 totals 14 residues.

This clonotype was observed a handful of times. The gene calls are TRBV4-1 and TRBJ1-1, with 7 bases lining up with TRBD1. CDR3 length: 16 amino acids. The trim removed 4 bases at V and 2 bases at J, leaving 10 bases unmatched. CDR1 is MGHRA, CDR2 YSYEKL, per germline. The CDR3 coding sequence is TGCGCCAGCAGCCGCTTCATGGGACAGCTAAACACTGAAGCTTTCTTT. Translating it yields CASSRFMGQLNTEAFF.

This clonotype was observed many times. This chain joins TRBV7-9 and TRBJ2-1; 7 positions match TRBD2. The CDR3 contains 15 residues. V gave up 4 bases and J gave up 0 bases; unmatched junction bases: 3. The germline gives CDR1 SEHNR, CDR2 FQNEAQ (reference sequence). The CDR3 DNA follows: TGTGCCAGCAGCTCCCCTAGCGGCTCCTACAATGAGCAGTTCTTC. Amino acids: CASSSPSGSYNEQFF.

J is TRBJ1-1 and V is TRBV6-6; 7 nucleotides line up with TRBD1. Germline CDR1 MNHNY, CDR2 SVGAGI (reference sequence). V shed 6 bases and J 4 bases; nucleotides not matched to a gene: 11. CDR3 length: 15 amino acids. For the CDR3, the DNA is TGTGCCAGCAGCCCTCTTTGGACAGGAACCACTGAAGCTTTCTTT. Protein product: CASSPLWTGTTEAFF.

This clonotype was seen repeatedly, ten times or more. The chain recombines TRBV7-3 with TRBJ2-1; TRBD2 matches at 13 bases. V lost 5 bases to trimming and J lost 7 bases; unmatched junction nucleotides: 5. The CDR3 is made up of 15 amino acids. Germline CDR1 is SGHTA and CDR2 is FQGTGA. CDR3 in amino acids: CASSRTSGGANEQFF. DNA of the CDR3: TGTGCCAGCAGCCGCACTAGCGGGGGGGCTAATGAGCAGTTCTTC.

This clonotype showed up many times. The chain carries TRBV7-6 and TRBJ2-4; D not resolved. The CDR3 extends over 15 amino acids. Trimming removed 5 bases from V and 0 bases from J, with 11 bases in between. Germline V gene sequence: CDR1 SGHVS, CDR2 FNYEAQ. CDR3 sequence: CASSPGPLAKNIQYF. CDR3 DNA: TGTGCCAGCAGCCCCGGACCTTTAGCCAAAAACATTCAGTACTTC.

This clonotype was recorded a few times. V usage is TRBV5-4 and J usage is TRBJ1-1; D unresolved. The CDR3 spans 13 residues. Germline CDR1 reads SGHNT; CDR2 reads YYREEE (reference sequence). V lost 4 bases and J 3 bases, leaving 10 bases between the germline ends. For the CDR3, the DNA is TGTGCCAGCAGCCACACCGGCGACACTGAAGCTTTCTTT. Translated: CASSHTGDTEAFF.

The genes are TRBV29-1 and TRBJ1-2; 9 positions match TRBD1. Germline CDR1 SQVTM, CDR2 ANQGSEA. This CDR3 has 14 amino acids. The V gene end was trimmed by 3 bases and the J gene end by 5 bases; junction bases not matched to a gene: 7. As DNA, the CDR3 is TGCAGCGTTGACTCCGACAGGGGGAATTATGGCTACACCTTC. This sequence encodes CSVDSDRGNYGYTF.

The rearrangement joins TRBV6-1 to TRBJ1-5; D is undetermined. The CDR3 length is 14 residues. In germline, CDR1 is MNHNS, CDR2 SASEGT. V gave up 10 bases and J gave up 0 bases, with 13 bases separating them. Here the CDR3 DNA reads TGTGCCACCCTGAGGAGGGATAGCAATCAGCCCCAGCATTTT. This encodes CATLRRDSNQPQHF.

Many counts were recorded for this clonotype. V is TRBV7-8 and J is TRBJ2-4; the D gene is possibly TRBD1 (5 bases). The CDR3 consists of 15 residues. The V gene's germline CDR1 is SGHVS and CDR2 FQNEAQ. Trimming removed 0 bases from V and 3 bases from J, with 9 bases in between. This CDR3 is CASSLARTRKNIQYF. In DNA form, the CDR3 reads TGTGCCAGCAGCTTAGCAAGGACACGCAAAAACATTCAGTACTTC. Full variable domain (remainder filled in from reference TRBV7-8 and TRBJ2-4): GAGVSQSPRYKVAKRGQDVALRCDPISGHVSLFWYQQALGQGPEFLTYFQNEAQLDKSGLPSDRFFAERPEGSVSTLKIQRTQQEDSAVYLCASSLARTRKNIQYFGAGTRLSVL.

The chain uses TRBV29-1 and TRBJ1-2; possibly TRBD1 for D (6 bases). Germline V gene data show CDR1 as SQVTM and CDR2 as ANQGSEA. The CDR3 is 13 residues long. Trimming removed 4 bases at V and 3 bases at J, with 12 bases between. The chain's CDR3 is CSVGGGSDYGYTF. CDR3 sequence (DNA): TGCAGCGTTGGTGGGGGCTCGGACTATGGCTACACCTTC.

The CDR3 DNA reads as TGTGCCAGCAGCTTAGCTGACAGGGCACTCTATGGCTACACCTTC. Its protein product is CASSLADRALYGYTF. This chain uses TRBV7-6 with TRBJ1-2; 7 positions match TRBD1. Germline V CDR1 and CDR2: SGHVS, FNYEAQ. The CDR3 contains 15 residues. Losses at the gene ends were 0 bases for V and 4 bases for J; bases not matched to a gene: 5. Filled out from reference TRBV7-6 and TRBJ1-2, the complete variable domain reads GAGVSQSPRYKVTKRGQDVALRCDPISGHVSLYWYRQALGQGPEFLTYFNYEAQQDKSGLPNDRFSAERPEGSISTLTIQRTEQRDSAMYRCASSLADRALYGYTFGSGTRLTVV.

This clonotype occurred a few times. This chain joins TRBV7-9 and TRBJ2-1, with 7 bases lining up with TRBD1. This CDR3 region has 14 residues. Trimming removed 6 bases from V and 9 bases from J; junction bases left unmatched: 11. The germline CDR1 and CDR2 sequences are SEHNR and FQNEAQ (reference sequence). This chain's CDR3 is CASRGQGVISEQFF. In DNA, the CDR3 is TGTGCCAGCAGAGGGCAGGGGGTGATTTCTGAGCAGTTCTTC. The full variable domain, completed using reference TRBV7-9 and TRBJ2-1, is DTGVSQNPRHKITKRGQNVTFRCDPISEHNRLYWYRQTLGQGPEFLTYFQNEAQLEKSRLLSDRFSAERPKGSFSTLEIQRTEQGDSAMYLCASRGQGVISEQFFGPGTRLTVL.